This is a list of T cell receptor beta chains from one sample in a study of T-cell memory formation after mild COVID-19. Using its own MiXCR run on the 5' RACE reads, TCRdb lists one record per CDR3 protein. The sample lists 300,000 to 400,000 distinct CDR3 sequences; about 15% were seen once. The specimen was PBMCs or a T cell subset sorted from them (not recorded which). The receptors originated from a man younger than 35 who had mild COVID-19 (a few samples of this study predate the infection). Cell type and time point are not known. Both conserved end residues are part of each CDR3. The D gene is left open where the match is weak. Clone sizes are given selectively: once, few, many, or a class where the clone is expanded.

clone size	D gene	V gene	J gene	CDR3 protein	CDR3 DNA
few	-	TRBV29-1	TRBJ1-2	CSVDRVSGYTF	TGCAGCGTTGATAGGGTTTCTGGCTACACCTTC
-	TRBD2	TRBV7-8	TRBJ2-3	CASSWSSSGGFADTQYF	TGTGCCAGCAGCTGGAGTTCTAGCGGGGGTTTTGCAGATACGCAGTATTTT
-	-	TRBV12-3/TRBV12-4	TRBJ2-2	CASIPGRSVWAGELFF	TGTGCCAGCATCCCGGGTCGTAGTGTCTGGGCCGGGGAGCTGTTTTTT
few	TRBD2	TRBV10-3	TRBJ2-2	CAISESPQSGLNTGELFF	TGTGCCATCAGTGAGTCTCCCCAGTCGGGACTAAACACCGGGGAGCTGTTTTTT
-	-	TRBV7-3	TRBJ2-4	CASSLGQSTGNIQYF	TGTGCCAGCAGCTTAGGTCAATCTACGGGAAACATTCAGTACTTC
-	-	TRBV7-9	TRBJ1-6	CASSGYGSSTYNSPLHF	TGTGCCAGCAGCGGCTATGGAAGTAGCACCTATAATTCACCCCTCCACTTT
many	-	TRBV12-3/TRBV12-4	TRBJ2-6	CASGGGVRRSGANVLTF	TGTGCCAGCGGCGGCGGGGTTCGGAGGTCTGGGGCCAACGTCCTGACTTTC
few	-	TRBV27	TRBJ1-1	CASSVGVLGTEAFF	TGTGCCAGCAGTGTAGGGGTTCTTGGCACTGAAGCTTTCTTT
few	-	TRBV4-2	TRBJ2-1	CASSHLLASYNEQFF	TGTGCCAGCAGCCACCTGCTGGCTTCATACAATGAGCAGTTCTTC
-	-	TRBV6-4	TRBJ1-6	CARSRGEVGNSPLHF	TGTGCCAGATCCAGGGGCGAAGTCGGTAATTCACCCCTCCACTTT
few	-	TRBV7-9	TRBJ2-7	CASSDFNGGPEQYF	TGTGCCAGCAGCGACTTCAATGGGGGCCCCGAGCAGTACTTC
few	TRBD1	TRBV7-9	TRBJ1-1	CASSLAGQGFEAFF	TGTGCCAGCAGCTTAGCGGGACAGGGTTTTGAAGCTTTCTTT
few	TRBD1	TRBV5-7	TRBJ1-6	CASSLRDRGYSPLHF	TGTGCCAGCAGCTTGAGGGACAGGGGTTATTCACCCCTCCACTTT
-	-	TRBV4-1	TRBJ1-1	CASSQYQLGRTEAFF	TGCGCCAGCAGCCAATATCAGCTTGGGAGAACTGAAGCTTTCTTT
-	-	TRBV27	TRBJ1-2	CASSLSGAGGYTF	TGTGCCAGCAGTTTGTCCGGCGCAGGGGGCTACACCTTC
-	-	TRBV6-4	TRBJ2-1	CASKKQDSYNEQFF	TGTGCCAGCAAGAAACAGGACTCCTACAATGAGCAGTTCTTC
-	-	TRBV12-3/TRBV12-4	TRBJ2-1	CASSFVGSINEQFF	TGTGCCAGCAGTTTTGTGGGGTCGATCAATGAGCAGTTCTTC
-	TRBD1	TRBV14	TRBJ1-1	CASSGTGKTEAFF	TGTGCCAGCAGCGGGACAGGGAAGACTGAAGCTTTCTTT
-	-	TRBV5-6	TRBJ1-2	CASSSLFDYGYTF	TGTGCCAGCAGCTCACTGTTCGACTATGGCTACACCTTC
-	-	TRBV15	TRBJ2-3	CATSEASADTQYF	TGTGCCACCAGCGAGGCTAGTGCTGATACGCAGTATTTT
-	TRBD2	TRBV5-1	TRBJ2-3	CASSSPGLAGRLGDTQYF	TGCGCCAGCAGCTCCCCGGGACTAGCGGGGAGGTTAGGGGATACGCAGTATTTT
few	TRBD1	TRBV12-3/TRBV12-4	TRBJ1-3	CASSLTGSSGNTIYF	TGTGCCAGCAGTTTGACAGGGTCCTCTGGAAACACCATATATTTT
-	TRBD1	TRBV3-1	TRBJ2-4	CASSLTGDIQYF	TGTGCCAGCAGCCTAACAGGGGACATTCAGTACTTC
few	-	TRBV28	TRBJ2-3	CASSLQAGTDTQYF	TGTGCCAGCAGTTTACAAGCAGGGACGGATACGCAGTATTTT
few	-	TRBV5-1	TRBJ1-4	CASGSGQGDTTNEKLFF	TGCGCCAGCGGGTCCGGACAAGGGGACACAACTAATGAAAAACTGTTTTTT
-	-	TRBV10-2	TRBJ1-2	CASMSTYGYTF	TGCGCCAGCATGTCGACATATGGCTACACCTTC
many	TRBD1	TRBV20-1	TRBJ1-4	CSAHVDRHSANEKLFF	TGCAGTGCTCACGTGGACAGGCACTCGGCTAATGAAAAACTGTTTTTT
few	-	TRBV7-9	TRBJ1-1	CASGTGKNTEAFF	TGTGCCAGCGGTACAGGGAAGAACACTGAAGCTTTCTTT
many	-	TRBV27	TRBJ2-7	CASSTGLSYEQYF	TGTGCCAGCAGCACGGGCCTCTCCTACGAGCAGTACTTC
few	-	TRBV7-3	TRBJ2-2	CASSLRRANTGELFF	TGTGCCAGCAGCTTACGGAGGGCGAACACCGGGGAGCTGTTTTTT
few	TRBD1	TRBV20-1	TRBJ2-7	CSAPPPDRAPEQYF	TGCAGTGCTCCCCCCCCGGACAGGGCCCCCGAGCAGTACTTC
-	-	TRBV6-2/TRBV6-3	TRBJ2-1	CASTWTIRSYNEQFF	TGTGCCAGCACTTGGACTATCCGATCTTACAATGAGCAGTTCTTC
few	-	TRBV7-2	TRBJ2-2	CASSQSPTGELFF	TGTGCCAGCAGCCAGAGCCCCACCGGGGAGCTGTTTTTT
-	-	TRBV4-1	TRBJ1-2	CASSHVGPGVYYGYTF	TGCGCCAGCAGCCACGTGGGACCAGGAGTATACTATGGCTACACCTTC
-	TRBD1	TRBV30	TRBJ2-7	CALESKGAHEQYF	TGTGCCCTGGAAAGTAAGGGGGCCCACGAGCAGTACTTC
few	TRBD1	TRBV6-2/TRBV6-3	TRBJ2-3	CASSYRRTGLLSDTQYF	TGTGCCAGCAGTTACCGACGGACAGGGCTTTTGTCAGATACGCAGTATTTT
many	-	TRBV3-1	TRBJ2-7	CASSLRQAAYEQYF	TGTGCCAGCAGCCTCCGACAGGCCGCCTACGAGCAGTACTTC